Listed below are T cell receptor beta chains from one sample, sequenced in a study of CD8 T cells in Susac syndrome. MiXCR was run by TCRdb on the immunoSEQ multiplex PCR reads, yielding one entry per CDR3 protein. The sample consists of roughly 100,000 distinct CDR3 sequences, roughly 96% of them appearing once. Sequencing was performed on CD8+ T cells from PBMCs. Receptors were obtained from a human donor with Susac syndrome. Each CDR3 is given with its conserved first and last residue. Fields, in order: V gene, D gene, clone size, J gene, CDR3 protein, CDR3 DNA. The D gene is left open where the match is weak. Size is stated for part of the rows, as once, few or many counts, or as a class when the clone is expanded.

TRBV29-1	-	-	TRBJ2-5	CSVEDPRGETQYF	TGCAGCGTTGAGGATCCAAGGGGAGAGACCCAGTACTTC
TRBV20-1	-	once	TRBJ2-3	CSAASRGDTQYF	TGCAGTGCTGCTTCTAGGGGAGATACGCAGTATTTT
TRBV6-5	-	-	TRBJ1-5	CASSRSTDQPQHF	TGTGCCAGCAGCCGATCCACAGATCAGCCCCAGCATTTT
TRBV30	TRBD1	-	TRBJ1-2	CAWSLGQGGYTF	TGTGCCTGGAGCCTCGGACAGGGCGGCTACACCTTC
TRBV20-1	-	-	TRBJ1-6	CSARLIGNSPLHF	TGCAGTGCTAGACTCATCGGGAATTCACCCCTCCACTTT
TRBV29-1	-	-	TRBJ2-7	CSARTPDSYEQYF	TGCAGCGCCAGAACCCCGGACAGCTACGAGCAGTACTTC
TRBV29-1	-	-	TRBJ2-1	CSVEGSSYNEQFF	TGCAGCGTTGAGGGAAGCTCCTACAATGAGCAGTTCTTC
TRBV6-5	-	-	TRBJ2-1	CASRRASSYNEQFF	TGTGCCAGCAGACGCGCGAGCTCCTACAATGAGCAGTTCTTC
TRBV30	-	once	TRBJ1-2	CAWMFKGKNGYTF	TGTGCCTGGATGTTTAAAGGGAAGAATGGCTACACCTTC
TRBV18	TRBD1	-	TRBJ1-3	CASSPTTTGEAGNTIYF	TGTGCCAGCTCACCGACGACGACAGGGGAAGCTGGAAACACCATATATTTT
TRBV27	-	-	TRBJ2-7	CASSFVGMAYEQYF	TGTGCCAGCAGTTTTGTAGGGATGGCCTACGAGCAGTACTTC
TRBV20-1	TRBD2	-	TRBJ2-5	CSASPRTSGDQETQYF	TGCAGTGCTAGCCCCCGGACTAGCGGGGATCAAGAGACCCAGTACTTC
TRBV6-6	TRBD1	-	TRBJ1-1	CATGTVNTEAFF	TGTGCCACCGGGACAGTGAACACTGAAGCTTTCTTT
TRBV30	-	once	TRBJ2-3	CAWGGTRTDTQYF	TGTGCCTGGGGGGGGACAAGGACAGATACGCAGTATTTT
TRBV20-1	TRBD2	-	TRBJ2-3	CSAAPSGGAGDTQYF	TGCAGTGCTGCTCCTAGCGGGGGGGCCGGGGATACGCAGTATTTT
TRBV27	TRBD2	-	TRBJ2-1	CASMGLAGGNEQFF	TGTGCCAGCATGGGACTAGCGGGGGGGAATGAGCAGTTCTTC
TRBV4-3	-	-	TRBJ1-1	CASSQDWGRNTEAFF	TGCGCCAGCAGCCAAGATTGGGGGAGGAACACTGAAGCTTTCTTT
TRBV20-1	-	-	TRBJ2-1	CSANPPRGNEQFF	TGCAGTGCTAATCCCCCAAGAGGGAATGAGCAGTTCTTC
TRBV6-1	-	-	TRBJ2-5	CASRSVGDVAETQYF	TGTGCCAGCAGGTCAGTGGGGGACGTCGCAGAGACCCAGTACTTC
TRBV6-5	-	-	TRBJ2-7	CASSPPGGGSYEQYF	TGTGCCAGCAGCCCCCCCGGGGGTGGCTCCTACGAGCAGTACTTC
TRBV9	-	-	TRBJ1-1	CASESTEAFF	TGTGCCAGCGAGTCCACTGAAGCTTTCTTT
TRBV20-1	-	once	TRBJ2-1	CSARESSYNEQFF	TGCAGTGCCAGAGAGAGCTCCTACAATGAGCAGTTCTTC
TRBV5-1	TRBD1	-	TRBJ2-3	CASSQGQRADTQYF	TGCGCCAGCAGCCAGGGACAGAGGGCAGATACGCAGTATTTT
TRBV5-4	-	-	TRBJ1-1	CASSSEYGYTEAFF	TGTGCCAGCAGCTCCGAATATGGATACACTGAAGCTTTCTTT
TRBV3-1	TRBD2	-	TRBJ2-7	CASSQGITSGVSYEQYF	TGTGCCAGCAGCCAAGGGATAACTAGCGGGGTCTCCTACGAGCAGTACTTC
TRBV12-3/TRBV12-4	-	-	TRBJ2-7	CASSFILRNEQYF	TGTGCCAGCAGTTTCATTTTACGAAACGAGCAGTACTTC
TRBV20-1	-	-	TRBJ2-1	CSAPRGRQSLNEQFF	TGCAGTGCGCCTAGAGGGCGACAGAGCCTCAATGAGCAGTTCTTC
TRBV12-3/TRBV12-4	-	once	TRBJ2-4	CASSAGTPDIQYF	TGTGCCAGCAGTGCCGGGACCCCTGACATTCAGTACTTC
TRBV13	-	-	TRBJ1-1	CASRTGSEAFF	TGTGCCAGCAGAACAGGCAGTGAAGCTTTCTTT
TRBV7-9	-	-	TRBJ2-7	CASSLGQGKDEQYF	TGTGCCAGCAGCTTGGGGCAGGGGAAGGACGAGCAGTACTTC
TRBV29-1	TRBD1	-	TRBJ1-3	CSVDWTGAGNTIYF	TGCAGCGTTGACTGGACAGGGGCGGGAAACACCATATATTTT
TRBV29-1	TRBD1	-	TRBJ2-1	CSVEGEQGKYNEQFF	TGCAGCGTTGAGGGGGAACAGGGGAAGTACAATGAGCAGTTCTTC
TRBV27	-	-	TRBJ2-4	CASSSRLAKNIQYF	TGTGCCAGCAGTTCTCGACTAGCCAAAAACATTCAGTACTTC
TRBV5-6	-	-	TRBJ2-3	CASSSTGTPDTQYF	TGTGCCAGCTCGTCGACCGGGACTCCGGATACGCAGTATTTT
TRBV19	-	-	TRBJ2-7	CASSDTRTKKYEQYF	TGTGCCAGTAGTGATACTCGAACGAAAAAGTACGAGCAGTACTTC
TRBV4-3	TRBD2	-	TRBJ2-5	CASSQDSRAGAETQYF	TGCGCCAGCAGCCAAGATTCGAGAGCGGGGGCAGAGACCCAGTACTTC
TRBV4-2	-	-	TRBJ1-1	CASSPPEGRNTEAFF	TGTGCCAGCAGCCCCCCAGAGGGGAGGAACACTGAAGCTTTCTTT
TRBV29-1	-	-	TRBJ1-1	CSVVRGRKNTEAFF	TGCAGCGTTGTCAGGGGCAGGAAGAACACTGAAGCTTTCTTT
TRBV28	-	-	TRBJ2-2	CASNQEGTGELFF	TGTGCCAGCAACCAGGAGGGCACCGGGGAGCTGTTTTTT
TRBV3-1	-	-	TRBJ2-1	CASSSGGHNEQFF	TGTGCCAGCAGTTCCGGGGGGCACAATGAGCAGTTCTTC
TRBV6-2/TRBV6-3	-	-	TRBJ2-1	CASRPGRTTYNEQFF	TGTGCCAGCAGACCGGGACGGACTACCTACAATGAGCAGTTCTTC
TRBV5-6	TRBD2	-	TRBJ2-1	CASSRLATVNEQFF	TGTGCCAGCAGTCGACTAGCGACAGTCAATGAGCAGTTCTTC
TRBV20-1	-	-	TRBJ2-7	CSARDFLWEQYF	TGCAGTGCTAGAGATTTCTTGTGGGAGCAGTACTTC
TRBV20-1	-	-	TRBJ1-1	CSAYHRENTEAFF	TGCAGTGCTTACCACAGGGAGAACACTGAAGCTTTCTTT
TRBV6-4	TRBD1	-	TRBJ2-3	CASRREGQGALADTQYF	TGTGCCAGCAGACGGGAGGGACAGGGGGCTTTGGCAGATACGCAGTATTTT